Listed below are T cell receptor beta chains from one sample, sequenced in a study of technical replicates of blood from a few donors. The repertoire was sequenced with immunoSEQ multiplex PCR; TCRdb's copy has only in-frame clones and lacks some. There are fewer than 85,000 clones in the sample; roughly 94% occur only once, and approximately 0.4% lies in the top ten. The sequenced material came from T cells isolated from PBMCs. The receptors here all came from a human donor in good health. Both conserved end residues are trimmed from each CDR3. A D gene is named only where the DNA matches it firmly.

TRBV7-3,TRBJ2-3,TRBD1,ASSRAGGWTDTQY
TRBV7-9,TRBJ2-3,NA,ASSQGTSNSDTQY
TRBV9,TRBJ2-3,TRBD2,ASSITLAGGRNTQY
TRBV4-2,TRBJ2-7,NA,ASSQAAGQMTYEQY
TRBV6-4,TRBJ2-2,NA,ASSADYTGELF
TRBV6-4,TRBJ1-2,NA,ASEVGGPDLQGGYT
TRBV4-2,TRBJ2-5,TRBD2,ASTELAGGEETQY
TRBV18,TRBJ1-5,TRBD1,ASSPNQGAGNQPQH
TRBV30,TRBJ2-5,TRBD1,AWSVHRGETQY
TRBV7-8,TRBJ1-4,TRBD1,ASSRTGGAGEKLF
TRBV15,TRBJ1-5,TRBD1,ATSRGYQGVQPQH
TRBV9,TRBJ2-2,NA,ASSVGISPTGELF
TRBV5-6,TRBJ2-7,TRBD2,ASSAVGLAGLISYEQY
TRBV5-6,TRBJ2-5,NA,ASSLGREETQY
TRBV4-1,TRBJ2-1,TRBD2,ASSQGGSFFSYNEQF
TRBV30,TRBJ2-2,TRBD2,AWRTPSGRTGELF
TRBV5-1,TRBJ2-7,TRBD2,ASSPRTSEAYEQY
TRBV18,TRBJ2-1,TRBD2,ASSPKLAGGSYNEQF
TRBV6-6,TRBJ2-7,TRBD1,ASSYLRQGTPYEQY
TRBV10-3,TRBJ2-3,NA,AISEQLRADTQY
TRBV18,TRBJ2-7,TRBD1,ASSPPTGPNEQY
TRBV18,TRBJ2-7,TRBD1,ASSLGQGAHEQY
TRBV4-3,TRBJ2-1,NA,ASSHLYGSENEQF
TRBV6-1,TRBJ2-7,NA,ASWARGSYEQY
TRBV20-1,TRBJ2-7,TRBD2,SATGGYEQY
TRBV5-6,TRBJ2-1,NA,ASSRDFLSYNEQF